The rows below give T cell receptor beta chains drawn from one sample of a study of CD8 T cells in ankylosing spondylitis. TCRdb reprocessed the 5' RACE reads via MiXCR and lists one record per CDR3 protein. This sample has about 220,000 distinct CDR3 sequences, with about 7% found just once. Specimen: blood, either unsorted or a sorted T cell fraction (not recorded which). The origin of the receptors is a male donor with ankylosing spondylitis. The CDR3 runs from the conserved cysteine through the conserved F or W. D genes are given only for firm matches. The size entry is marked missing in some rows and otherwise reads once, few, many or a size class.

>TRBV27|TRBD1|many|TRBJ1-2
TGTGCCAGCAGTTTGTCCGGGACAGGGGGCACCCTCTATGGCTACACCTTC
CASSLSGTGGTLYGYTF
>TRBV29-1|-|many|TRBJ1-2
TGCAGCGTTGAAGCATCGGGGACGGCCCGTCGGGGCTACACCTTC
CSVEASGTARRGYTF
>TRBV4-2|TRBD1|-|TRBJ1-5
TGTGCCAGCAGCCAAGACTTTACGGAAATTTGGACAGGTGGGAATCAGCCCCAGCATTTT
CASSQDFTEIWTGGNQPQHF
>TRBV7-9|-|many|TRBJ2-7
TGTGCCAGCAGCTTATCTCATTACGAGCAGTACTTC
CASSLSHYEQYF
>TRBV9|TRBD1|many|TRBJ1-2
TGTGCCAGCACCGACTTTACGGGACAGGGAATAGCTGGCTACACCTTC
CASTDFTGQGIAGYTF
>TRBV7-9|-|many|TRBJ2-7
TGTGCCAGCAGGGACCGGACAGACGAGCAGTACTTC
CASRDRTDEQYF
>TRBV28|-|many|TRBJ2-5
TGTGCCAGCAGTTTAGGTCGTACGGGGCAAGAGACCCAGTACTTC
CASSLGRTGQETQYF
>TRBV7-8|-|many|TRBJ1-1
TGTGCCAGCAGCTCCTTGCGTGGAGCTTTCTTT
CASSSLRGAFF
>TRBV4-3|-|few|TRBJ1-5
TGCGCCAGCAGCCAAGGCCGGGCCCCCAATCAGCCCCAGCATTTT
CASSQGRAPNQPQHF
>TRBV7-9|-|many|TRBJ1-1
TGTGCCAGCAGACCCGATCGGGGGGTTGAAGCTTTCTTT
CASRPDRGVEAFF
>TRBV9|TRBD1|-|TRBJ1-1
TGTGCCAGCAGCGTAGGGGGGAAGGGGGCCACTGAAGCTTTCTTT
CASSVGGKGATEAFF
>TRBV6-2/TRBV6-3|-|many|TRBJ2-4
TGTGCCAGCAGTTACCTCTTCGAAGGCAGCTCTAGAAACATTCAGTACTTC
CASSYLFEGSSRNIQYF
>TRBV18|TRBD2|many|TRBJ2-7
TGTGCCAGCTCACCCCGTTCAGCGGGAGCCTACGAGCAGTACTTC
CASSPRSAGAYEQYF
>TRBV25-1|-|few|TRBJ1-1
TGTGCCAGCAGTGAATTCAAGTGGGGTTCCACTGAAGCTTTCTTT
CASSEFKWGSTEAFF
>TRBV7-9|-|-|TRBJ2-4
TGTGCCAGCAGCTCCAGGGATCTAGCCAAAAACATTCAGTACTTC
CASSSRDLAKNIQYF
>TRBV4-3|-|-|TRBJ2-1
TGCGCCAGCGCGATTGGGGGATGGCGTTTAGGTAAGGACAATGAGCAGTTCTTC
CASAIGGWRLGKDNEQFF
>TRBV24-1|-|many|TRBJ2-2
TGTGCCACCAGTGATTTGCGCAACACCGGGGAGCTGTTTTTT
CATSDLRNTGELFF
>TRBV18|-|many|TRBJ2-5
TGTGCCAGCTCTCAAGGGCAGAGGGAGACCCAGTACTTC
CASSQGQRETQYF
>TRBV7-2|-|many|TRBJ1-2
TGTGCCAGCAGCCTGCTTGGCCAGGCCCCCCTCTATGGCTACACCTTC
CASSLLGQAPLYGYTF
>TRBV30|TRBD2|many|TRBJ2-3
TGTGCCTGGACAGGGACTAGCGGGGCGCTTTTCACAGATACGCAGTATTTT
CAWTGTSGALFTDTQYF
>TRBV10-3|TRBD1|many|TRBJ2-3
TGTGCCATCAGTGACTTCAGGGGGCGCCTCGCAGATACGCAGTATTTT
CAISDFRGRLADTQYF
>TRBV4-3|TRBD1|many|TRBJ1-4
TGCGCCAGCAGCCAAAGGGCAGGGGGTGAACTGTTTTTT
CASSQRAGGELFF
>TRBV24-1|-|-|TRBJ2-1
TGTGCCACCAGTGCCCTAGCTGGCAATGAGCAGTTCTTC
CATSALAGNEQFF
>TRBV12-3/TRBV12-4|TRBD1|-|TRBJ2-1
TGTGCCAGCAGGGCCGGGACAGGGGTTAATGAGCAGTTCTTC
CASRAGTGVNEQFF
>TRBV20-1|-|few|TRBJ2-2
TGCAGTGCTAGCCGGACTGCAACGAACACCGGGGAGCTGTTTTTT
CSASRTATNTGELFF
>TRBV6-2/TRBV6-3|TRBD1|-|TRBJ1-4
TGTGCCAGCACCGGGACAGGGATAAAGGATGAAAAACTGTTTTTT
CASTGTGIKDEKLFF
>TRBV7-2|-|many|TRBJ1-2
TGTGCCAGCAGCCTCCCCAGACAGGATCGCTATGGCTACACCTTC
CASSLPRQDRYGYTF
>TRBV13|-|many|TRBJ1-1
TGTGCCAGCAGCCCGTCGGGTACCACTGAAGCTTTCTTT
CASSPSGTTEAFF
>TRBV20-1|-|many|TRBJ2-7
TGCAGTGCTCAACCAGACAGGTCCATTAGTGCCTACGAGCAGTACTTC
CSAQPDRSISAYEQYF
>TRBV28|-|many|TRBJ2-3
TGTGCCAGCAGTCTAGTCCGTCTAGGTACGCAGTATTTT
CASSLVRLGTQYF
>TRBV4-3|TRBD2|many|TRBJ2-3
TGCGCCAGCAGCAGCGGGAGGGGGGTGGATACGCAGTATTTT
CASSSGRGVDTQYF
>TRBV7-9|-|few|TRBJ1-1
TGTGCCACTGCCCACCCGACATTTCCTGAAGCTTTCTTT
CATAHPTFPEAFF
>TRBV27|-|many|TRBJ2-7
TGTGCCAGCAGTCTAAACCCTCTCTACGAGCAGTACTTC
CASSLNPLYEQYF
>TRBV11-2|TRBD1|many|TRBJ2-3
TGTGCCAGCAGCTTAGCTGAGACAGGGAAAAGGGATACGCAGTATTTT
CASSLAETGKRDTQYF
>TRBV28|-|few|TRBJ2-5
TGTGCCAGCAGTTACCCCCTCCGCCCCGGAGGGCCCGAACAAGAGACCCAGTACTTC
CASSYPLRPGGPEQETQYF
>TRBV29-1|-|many|TRBJ1-2
TGCAGCGTCGTGACAGCCTATGGCTACACCTTC
CSVVTAYGYTF
>TRBV6-5|-|many|TRBJ1-2
TGTGCCAGCAGTTACTCTGGACGGAACTATGGCTACACCTTC
CASSYSGRNYGYTF
>TRBV7-9|TRBD1|many|TRBJ1-2
TGTGCCAGCAGCATACAGGGGTACTATGGCTACACCTTC
CASSIQGYYGYTF
>TRBV6-5|-|many|TRBJ1-1
TGTGCCAGCAGTTACTCTCTTTGGGTAGCAGAAGAAGCTTTCTTT
CASSYSLWVAEEAFF
>TRBV4-3|-|few|TRBJ2-6
TGCGCCAGCAGCCAAGGGACAGTTCGGGCCAACGTCCTGACTTTC
CASSQGTVRANVLTF
>TRBV7-8|TRBD1|many|TRBJ1-2
TGTGCCAGCAGTTATCTGGACAGGGAGAACTATGGCTACACCTTC
CASSYLDRENYGYTF
>TRBV5-1|TRBD2|many|TRBJ2-1
TGCGCCAGCAGCTTGGGTAGCGGGAGGAAGGATAATGAGCAGTTCTTC
CASSLGSGRKDNEQFF
>TRBV27|-|-|TRBJ2-7
TGTGCCAGCAGTTTCTTACAATCGAACAGCGAGCAGTACTTC
CASSFLQSNSEQYF
>TRBV28|-|many|TRBJ2-4
TGTGCCAGCAGCTTGGGGGGTCTAAACATTCAGTACTTC
CASSLGGLNIQYF
>TRBV5-1|-|many|TRBJ2-1
TGCGCCAGCAGCTTGTCAGGGGGGAATGGCAATGAGCAGTTCTTC
CASSLSGGNGNEQFF
>TRBV20-1|-|few|TRBJ1-4
TGCAGTGCTAGAGAAGGAGGCGCCCGGCGGGGGAATGAAAAACTGTTTTTT
CSAREGGARRGNEKLFF
>TRBV27|-|many|TRBJ1-4
TGTGCCAGCAGTTTAAGTGGACCATGGGAAAAACTGTTTTTT
CASSLSGPWEKLFF
>TRBV24-1|-|many|TRBJ2-7
TGTGCCACGGAGGACAGCTCCTACGAGCAGTACTTC
CATEDSSYEQYF